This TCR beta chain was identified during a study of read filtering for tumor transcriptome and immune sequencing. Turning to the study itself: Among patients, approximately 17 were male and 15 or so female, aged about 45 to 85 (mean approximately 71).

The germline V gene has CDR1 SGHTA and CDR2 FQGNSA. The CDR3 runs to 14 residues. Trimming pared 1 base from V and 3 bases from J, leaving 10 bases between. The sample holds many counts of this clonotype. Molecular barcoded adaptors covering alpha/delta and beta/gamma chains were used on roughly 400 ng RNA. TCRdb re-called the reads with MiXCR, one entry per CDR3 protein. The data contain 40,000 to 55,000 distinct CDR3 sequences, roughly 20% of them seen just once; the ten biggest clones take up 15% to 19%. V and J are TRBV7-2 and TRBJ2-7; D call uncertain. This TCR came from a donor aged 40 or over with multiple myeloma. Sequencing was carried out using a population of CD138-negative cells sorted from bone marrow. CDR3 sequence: CASSLGRDSYEQYF. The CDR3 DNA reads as TGTGCCAGCAGCTTAGGTAGAGATAGCTACGAGCAGTACTTC. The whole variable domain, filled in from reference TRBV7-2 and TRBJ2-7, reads GAGVSQSPSNKVTEKGKDVELRCDPISGHTALYWYRQSLGQGLEFLIYFQGNSAPDKSGLPSDRFSAERTGGSVSTLTIQRTQQEDSAVYLCASSLGRDSYEQYFGPGTRLTVT.